Sequencing of this TCR beta chain was carried out in a study of shared clonotypes between healthy human individuals. Naive CD8 cells, CD45RO-negative and positively selected for CCR7, excluded terminally differentiated effector memory CD45RA+ cells. The repertoire was sequenced with immunoSEQ multiplex PCR; TCRdb's copy has only in-frame clones and lacks some. Here the sample spans about 2,100,000 clones, roughly 91% being singletons. Looked up from germline, CDR1 is SGHTA and CDR2 is FQGNSA. Deletions cut 10 bases from V and 2 bases from J, with 15 bases between. The CDR3 sequence is 14 residues long.

Sequences were obtained from naive CD8+ T cells from PBMCs. This chain links TRBV7-2 with TRBJ1-5; no definite D call. The source is a man aged 18 to 29 in good health. Some clones in this sample may be carry-over from other donors' samples. The CDR3, as DNA: TGTGCCACCTCGGTGACGTCGGGCAATCAGCCCCAGCATTTT. Translated: CATSVTSGNQPQHF.